The 15 T cell receptor beta chains below all came from one sample that was sequenced in a study of blood T cell repertoires in COVID-19. Here immunoSEQ multiplex PCR was the method, and the copy in TCRdb shows in-frame clones only, minus some. This sample has 350,000 to 400,000 clones, with more than 75% found just once. Sequenced: PBMCs or T cells enriched from blood (not recorded which). The receptors originated from a woman aged 18-29 years who had recovered from COVID-19.

This clone was recorded only once. Other DNA sequences in this sample translate to the same CDR3. The gene calls are TRBV6-5 and TRBJ1-1; D gene ambiguous. V was clipped by 0 bases and J by 2 bases, with 7 bases between them. CDR1 is MNHEY, CDR2 SVGAGI, per germline. The CDR3 is 14 residues long. For the CDR3, the DNA is TGTGCCAGCAGTTACTCGGGGAGCAACACTGAAGCTTTCTTT. Amino acids: CASSYSGSNTEAFF.

The chain joins TRBV5-4 to TRBJ1-1; D may be TRBD1 (5 bases). Between the trimmed V and J ends, which lost 4 bases and 3 bases, there was a span of 13 bases. This CDR3 comprises 14 residues. CDR1 is SGHNT and CDR2 is YYREEE in the germline V gene (reference sequence). The CDR3 protein is CASSEGLGDTEAFF. Here the CDR3 DNA reads TGTGCCAGCAGCGAGGGACTCGGGGACACTGAAGCTTTCTTT.

The genes are TRBV7-2 and TRBJ2-2, with D possibly TRBD1 on 5 matching bases. Germline CDR1 SGHTA, CDR2 FQGNSA. This CDR3 region has 15 residues. The germline V and J ends were trimmed by 2 bases and 6 bases, with 13 bases remaining between them. CDR3 nucleotide sequence: TGTGCCAGCAGCTTATCTACAGGATTGGCCGGGGAGCTGTTTTTT. Protein product: CASSLSTGLAGELFF.

V usage is TRBV6-5 and J usage is TRBJ1-2; TRBD1 is a possible D gene (5 bases). V was pared by 8 bases and J by 4 bases, with 17 bases between. The CDR3 sequence is 14 residues long. The germline gives CDR1 MNHEY, CDR2 SVGAGI. CDR3 DNA: TGTGCCAGCGGTCAGGGCGGGGGTGGCTATGGCTACACCTTC. It translates to CASGQGGGGYGYTF.

The chain recombines TRBV10-3 with TRBJ2-7, with D maybe TRBD2 (5 bases). Trimming pared 11 bases from V and 0 bases from J, leaving 11 bases between. The CDR3 contains 12 residues. Germline V lookup: CDR1 ENHRY, CDR2 SYGVKD. The CDR3: CASAGSSYEQYF. CDR3 DNA sequence: TGTGCCTCGGCGGGCAGCTCCTACGAGCAGTACTTC.

The J gene is TRBJ1-3, the V gene TRBV18; D gene ambiguous. Trimming pared 3 bases from V and 0 bases from J, leaving 18 bases between. Germline V CDR1 and CDR2: KGHSH, LQKENI. The CDR3 loop spans 18 amino acids. The CDR3 protein is CASSPSFVRESSGNTIYF. The CDR3 DNA sequence: TGTGCCAGCTCACCCTCGTTTGTAAGGGAGAGCTCTGGAAACACCATATATTTT.

The gene calls are TRBV5-4 and TRBJ2-5, with D possibly being TRBD2 (7 bases). The CDR3 totals 13 residues. Trimming pared 5 bases from V and 6 bases from J, leaving 14 bases between. Germline assignment: CDR1 SGHNT and CDR2 YYREEE (reference sequence). The CDR3 bases are TGTGCCAGCAGGAAAGGCGGGGGCCAGACCCAGTACTTC. Its translation: CASRKGGGQTQYF.

The chain recombines TRBV2 with TRBJ1-1; possibly TRBD1 for D (5 bases). Looked up from germline, CDR1 is SNHLY and CDR2 is FYNNEI. The CDR3 consists of 14 residues. V shed 10 bases and J shed 5 bases, with 20 bases lying between them. The CDR3 DNA reads TGTGCCATACGATGGGCGGGGGTCTGGACTGAAGCTTTCTTT. It codes for CAIRWAGVWTEAFF. Filled out from reference TRBV2 and TRBJ1-1, the complete variable domain reads EPEVTQTPSHQVTQMGQEVILRCVPISNHLYFYWYRQILGQKVEFLVSFYNNEISEKSEIFDDQFSVERPDGSNFTLKIRSTKLEDSAMYFCAIRWAGVWTEAFFGQGTRLTVV.

The chain combines TRBV9 with TRBJ1-4; tentative D call: TRBD1 (5 bases). CDR3 length: 17 residues. V was cut by 0 bases and J by 9 bases, with 21 bases left in between. The germline gives CDR1 SGDLS, CDR2 YYNGEE. The CDR3 sequence is CASSVECRGDGAQKLFF. The CDR3 bases are TGTGCCAGCAGCGTAGAATGCCGGGGGGATGGCGCCCAAAAACTGTTTTTT.

The chain recombines TRBV18 with TRBJ1-4, with 11 bases lining up with TRBD1. Germline V CDR1 and CDR2: KGHSH, LQKENI. CDR3 length equals 17 residues. Trimming removed 4 bases from V and 7 bases from J; junction bases left unmatched: 11. In nucleotides, the CDR3 is TGTGCCAGCTCACAAAACTCCCGGACAGGGGGCTTTGAAAAACTGTTTTTT. Encoded protein: CASSQNSRTGGFEKLFF. The full variable domain, in which reference TRBV18 and TRBJ1-4 provide the parts outside the CDR3, is NAGVMQNPRHLVRRRGQEARLRCSPMKGHSHVYWYRQLPEEGLKFMVYLQKENIIDESGMPKERFSAEFPKEGPSILRIQQVVRGDSAAYFCASSQNSRTGGFEKLFFGSGTQLSVL.

This clone has more than one count but fewer than ten. The chain recombines TRBV30 with TRBJ1-5; perhaps TRBD1 as D (6 bases). V dropped 3 bases and J dropped 7 bases, with 13 bases sitting between them. Germline loops: CDR1 GTSNPN, CDR2 SVGIG (reference sequence). The CDR3 length is 13 residues. The CDR3 DNA sequence: TGTGCCTGGAGGCCAGGGGCCAACCAGCCCCAGCATTTT. Protein: CAWRPGANQPQHF.

This chain joins TRBV30 and TRBJ1-2; D remains unclear. CDR1 GTSNPN and CDR2 SVGIG come from the germline V gene (reference sequence). The CDR3 has 17 amino acids. The V end lost 7 bases, the J end lost 0 bases, and 24 bases lay between the germline ends. The CDR3 coding sequence is TGTGCCTTAACCCGGGTCCCAGACGGAGGGCCTAACTATGGCTACACCTTC. It specifies CALTRVPDGGPNYGYTF.

The chain recombines TRBV6-5 with TRBJ1-5, with D possibly being TRBD1 (6 bases). This CDR3 spans 15 amino acids. Trimming left V 8 bases short and J 1 base short, with 15 bases between. CDR1 is MNHEY and CDR2 is SVGAGI in the germline V gene. This chain's CDR3 is CASLKRDTSNQPQHF. The CDR3 DNA sequence: TGTGCCAGCCTTAAACGGGACACAAGCAATCAGCCCCAGCATTTT.

The V call is TRBV28, the J call TRBJ1-6, with TRBD1 identical over 8 bases. Germline V CDR1 and CDR2: MDHEN, SYDVKM. Trimming cost V 6 bases and J 8 bases; bases outside gene matches: 9. This CDR3 contains 15 residues. The DNA of the CDR3 is TGTGCCAGCAGCGGAAGGACAGGGAACTATTCACCCCTCCACTTT. It encodes CASSGRTGNYSPLHF.

The chain combines TRBV7-9 with TRBJ2-2, with D maybe TRBD1 (5 bases). From germline, CDR1 is SEHNR and CDR2 FQNEAQ (reference sequence). CDR3 length: 16 residues. The V end lost 3 bases, the J end lost 7 bases, and 18 bases lay between the germline ends. The CDR3 DNA reads TGTGCCAGCAGCTTGGGTCAGGGTTATAGAGACGGGGAGCTGTTTTTT. As protein: CASSLGQGYRDGELFF.